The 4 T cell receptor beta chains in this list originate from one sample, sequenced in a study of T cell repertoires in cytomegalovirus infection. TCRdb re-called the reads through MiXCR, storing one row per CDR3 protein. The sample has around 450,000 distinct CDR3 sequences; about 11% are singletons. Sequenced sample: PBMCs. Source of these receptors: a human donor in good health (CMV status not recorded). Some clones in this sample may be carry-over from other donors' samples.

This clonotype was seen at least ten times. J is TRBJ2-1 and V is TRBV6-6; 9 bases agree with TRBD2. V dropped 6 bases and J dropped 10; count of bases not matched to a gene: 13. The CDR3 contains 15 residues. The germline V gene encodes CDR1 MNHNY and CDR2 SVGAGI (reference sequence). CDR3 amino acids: CASSYAPAGGGEQFF. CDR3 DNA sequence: TGTGCCAGCAGCTACGCCCCCGCGGGAGGGGGAGAGCAGTTCTTC.

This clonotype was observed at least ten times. The CDR3 loop is CAWSVGLAGDNEQFF. The DNA of the CDR3 is TGTGCCTGGAGTGTAGGACTAGCGGGAGACAATGAGCAGTTCTTC. The chain joins TRBV30 to TRBJ2-1; 13 nucleotides agree with TRBD2. Trimming cost V 0 bases and J 5 bases; bases outside gene matches: 1. Germline assignment: CDR1 GTSNPN and CDR2 SVGIG (reference sequence). This CDR3 has 15 amino acids.

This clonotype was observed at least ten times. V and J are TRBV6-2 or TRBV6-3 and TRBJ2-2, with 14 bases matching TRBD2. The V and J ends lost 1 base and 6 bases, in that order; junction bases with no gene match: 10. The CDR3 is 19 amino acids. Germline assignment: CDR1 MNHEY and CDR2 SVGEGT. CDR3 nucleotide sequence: TGTGCCAGCAGTTACTTTGGACTAGCGGGGGGTATCCTCTCCGGGGAGCTGTTTTTT. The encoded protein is CASSYFGLAGGILSGELFF.

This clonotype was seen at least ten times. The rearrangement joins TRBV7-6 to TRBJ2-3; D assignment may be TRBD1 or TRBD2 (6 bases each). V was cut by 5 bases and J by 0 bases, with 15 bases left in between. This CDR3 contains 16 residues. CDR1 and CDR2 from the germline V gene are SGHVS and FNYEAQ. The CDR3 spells CASSRSRGQSTDTQYF. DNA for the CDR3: TGTGCCAGCAGCCGATCGCGGGGACAAAGCACAGATACGCAGTATTTT.